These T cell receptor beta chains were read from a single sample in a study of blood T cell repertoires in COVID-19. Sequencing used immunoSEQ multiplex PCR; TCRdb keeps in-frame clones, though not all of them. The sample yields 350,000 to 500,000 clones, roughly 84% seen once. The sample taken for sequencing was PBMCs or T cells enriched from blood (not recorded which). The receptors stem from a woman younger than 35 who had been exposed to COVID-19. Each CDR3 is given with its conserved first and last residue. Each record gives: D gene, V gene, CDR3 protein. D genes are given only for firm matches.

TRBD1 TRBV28 CASSQGTGNEKLFF
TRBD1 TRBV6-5 CASSLGQGENTEAFF
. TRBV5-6 CASSGGVSTDTQYF
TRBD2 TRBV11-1 CASSYTSGRGNEQFF
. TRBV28 CASSSEQGSQGYTF
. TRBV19 CASRRGGEQFF
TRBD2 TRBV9 CASSVGSGSGGSSYNEQFF
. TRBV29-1 CSVAGLKDYEQYF
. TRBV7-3 CASSLMAVATNEKLFF
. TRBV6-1 CASSVGVGQSNQPQHF
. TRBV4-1 CASSRAVSWETQYF
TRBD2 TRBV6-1 CASWTSGSSIGELFF
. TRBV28 CASSYLTGNSPLHF
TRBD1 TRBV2 CASNGQVSSSIRGYTF
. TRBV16 CASSHSSGYGYTF
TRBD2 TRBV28 CASSSATSGDYNEQFF
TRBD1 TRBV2 CASSVDRFQRDTQYF
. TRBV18 CASSPTYTGFGYEQYF
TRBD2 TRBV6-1 CASSEALMAGGTNTQYF
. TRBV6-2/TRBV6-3 CASSVSPISGANVLTF
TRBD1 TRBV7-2 CASSLVAPGQGGYTF
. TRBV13 CASSGRGGDITGELFF
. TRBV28 CASSLLIQGDTIYF
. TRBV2 CASKRGPYGYTF
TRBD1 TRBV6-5 CASSGQGAHKNIQYF
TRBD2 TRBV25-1 CASSLAGGKTGELFF
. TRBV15 CATSRFPDSGNQPQHF
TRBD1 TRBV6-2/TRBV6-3 CASSPGTGKDTQYF
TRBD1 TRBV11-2 CASSLDMDRMNTEAFF
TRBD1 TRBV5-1 CASSWTGRSSYNEQFF